This passage covers 16 T cell receptor beta chains from one sample sequenced in a study of cytomegalovirus exposure and HLA in healthy donors. Measured with immunoSEQ multiplex PCR; TCRdb has only the in-frame clones, and not every one. The repertoire holds 150,000 to 200,000 clones, with roughly 84% as singletons. Sequenced: PBMCs. The receptors derive from a man aged 18 to 30 in good health and CMV-seropositive.

CDR3 residues: CASSPRGSGLAGGKETQYF. DNA for the CDR3: TGTGCCAGCTCACCACGCGGTTCTGGGCTAGCGGGAGGAAAAGAGACCCAGTACTTC. The V gene is TRBV18, the J gene TRBJ2-5, with 11 bases that match TRBD2. From germline, CDR1 is KGHSH and CDR2 LQKENI. V lost 1 base, J lost 3 bases, and 13 bases stayed unmatched. This CDR3 is built from 19 residues.

The rearrangement links TRBV27 to TRBJ2-7; 11 bases are shared with TRBD2. This CDR3 comprises 15 residues. V shed 1 base, J shed 6 bases, and the junction held 5 bases outside the gene matches. Germline CDR1 and CDR2: MNHEY and SMNVEV (reference sequence). The CDR3 bases are TGTGCCAGCAGTTTATATCGGCTAGCGGGAGGCGAGCAGTACTTC. It is translated as CASSLYRLAGGEQYF.

The rearrangement joins TRBV28 to TRBJ2-7, with D unresolved. Per the germline V gene, CDR1 is MDHEN and CDR2 is SYDVKM. CDR3 size: 13 residues. Trimming took off 5 bases at V and 0 bases at J, with 8 bases between the two ends. The DNA of the CDR3 is TGTGCCAGCAGTCTGACTCCCTCCTACGAGCAGTACTTC. Protein: CASSLTPSYEQYF.

This clone was counted only a few times. The chain links TRBV4-2 to TRBJ2-3; D is perhaps TRBD1 (6 bases). Trimming pared 0 bases from V and 1 base from J, leaving 11 bases between. The CDR3 length is 16 residues. Germline CDR1 LGHNA, CDR2 YNFKEQ. The CDR3 region has the DNA TGTGCCAGCAGCCAAGATCTAGGGGGAGGCACAGATACGCAGTATTTT. As protein: CASSQDLGGGTDTQYF.

This clone was detected only once. Other DNA variants within this sample encode the same CDR3. The genes are TRBV6-1 and TRBJ2-7, with D possibly TRBD1 on 6 matching bases. With 1 base removed from V and 2 bases from J, the gap between germline ends came to 6 bases. CDR1 and CDR2 (germline): MNHNS, SASEGT. This CDR3 has 13 amino acids. CDR3 in amino acids: CASSEGGPYEQYF. Written as DNA, the CDR3 is TGTGCCAGCAGTGAAGGGGGGCCCTACGAGCAGTACTTC.

V usage is TRBV7-6 and J usage is TRBJ2-2; D ambiguous. The CDR3 runs 12 residues. Trimming removed 3 bases from V and 7 bases from J, with 6 bases in between. Germline V gives CDR1 SGHVS, CDR2 FNYEAQ. The CDR3 here is CASSFLGGELFF. DNA of the CDR3: TGTGCCAGCAGCTTCCTCGGCGGGGAGCTGTTTTTT.

This clone was counted once. V and J are TRBV2 and TRBJ2-7; 8 bases align to TRBD1. Trimming took 0 bases from V and 4 from J; bases not matched to a gene: 5. Germline lookup yields CDR1 SNHLY and CDR2 FYNNEI. The CDR3 is 15 residues long. CDR3 region: CASSEARQGRYEQYF. The DNA for the CDR3 is TGTGCCAGCAGTGAAGCTAGACAGGGGAGGTACGAGCAGTACTTC.

The J gene is TRBJ2-1, the V gene TRBV30; D possibly corresponds to TRBD2 (5 bases). The V and J ends lost 0 bases and 2 bases respectively, with 5 bases between them. The CDR3 extends over 13 amino acids. CDR1 is GTSNPN and CDR2 is SVGIG in the germline V gene (reference sequence). CDR3 sequence reads: CAWSVLAYNEQFF. DNA of the CDR3: TGTGCCTGGAGTGTACTAGCCTACAATGAGCAGTTCTTC.

The chain is built from TRBV5-4 and TRBJ2-7; TRBD1 agrees at 9 bases. The CDR3 spans 15 residues. The ends lost 4 bases at V and 2 bases at J; junction bases unmatched: 7. Germline V gene data show CDR1 as SGHNT and CDR2 as YYREEE (reference sequence). The CDR3 is CASSPSGTGPYEQYF. The CDR3 DNA sequence: TGTGCCAGCAGCCCGTCCGGGACAGGGCCCTACGAGCAGTACTTC.

This clone was detected only a few times. This chain uses TRBV7-2 with TRBJ1-5; TRBD1 might be the D (5 bases). Trimming pared 5 bases from V and 9 bases from J, leaving 17 bases between. Looked up from germline, CDR1 is SGHTA and CDR2 is FQGNSA. CDR3 length: 14 residues. CDR3 sequence (DNA): TGTGCCAGCAGCCCCCCCGGGGGAGGTTGGCCCCAGCATTTT. It encodes CASSPPGGGWPQHF.

The chain combines TRBV7-8 with TRBJ2-1; 9 nucleotides agree with TRBD2. This CDR3 comprises 15 residues. CDR1 is SGHVS and CDR2 is FQNEAQ in the germline V gene. V gave up 1 base and J gave up 8 bases; unmatched junction bases: 6. This CDR3 reads CASSLGGGRADEQFF. The CDR3 DNA is TGTGCCAGCAGCTTAGGGGGCGGGAGGGCCGATGAGCAGTTCTTC.

This clone has a handful of counts. CDR3 protein: CASSSRDSLRQYF. DNA for the CDR3: TGTGCCAGTAGTAGCCGGGACAGTCTTAGACAGTACTTC. V gene TRBV19 combines with J gene TRBJ2-7; 7 bases are a match to TRBD1. The V and J ends lost 4 bases and 10 bases, in that order; junction bases with no gene match: 10. Per germline, CDR1 LNHDA and CDR2 SQIVND (reference sequence). The CDR3 consists of 13 residues.

This chain uses TRBV6-1 with TRBJ1-2, with unresolved D. Trimming took off 6 bases at V and 7 bases at J, with 15 bases between the two ends. The CDR3 has 13 amino acids. Germline V gene lookup returns CDR1 MNHNS and CDR2 SASEGT. CDR3 in DNA: TGTGCCAGCAGACCCTTTTTCGGAGGTGGCTACACCTTC. Encoded protein: CASRPFFGGGYTF.

The chain couples TRBV19 to TRBJ2-1; TRBD1 matches at 7 bases. Germline lookup yields CDR1 LNHDA and CDR2 SQIVND (reference sequence). V trimming: 5 bases; J trimming: 4 bases; junction bases outside the gene matches: 2. The CDR3 totals 13 residues. The CDR3 region is CASSLTGYNEQFF. CDR3 coding DNA: TGTGCCAGTAGTCTGACAGGGTACAATGAGCAGTTCTTC.

The gene calls are TRBV6-5 and TRBJ1-2, with 7 bases fitting TRBD1. Germline V gene lookup returns CDR1 MNHEY and CDR2 SVGAGI. The CDR3 totals 13 residues. J was trimmed by 13 bases and V by 2 bases; bases with no gene match: 10. CDR3 region: CASSYHLTGPCTF. The CDR3 region has the DNA TGTGCCAGCAGTTACCACCTGACAGGGCCTTGCACCTTC.

The gene calls are TRBV28 and TRBJ1-2; tentatively, D is TRBD1 (6 bases). Germline CDR1 is MDHEN and CDR2 is SYDVKM. Trimming shortened V by 5 bases and J by 7 bases, and 11 bases separated the two germline ends. There are 12 residues in the CDR3. This CDR3 is CASSIIRGGYTF. CDR3 nucleotide sequence: TGTGCCAGCAGTATCATCAGGGGTGGCTACACCTTC.